One sample yielded the 18 T cell receptor beta chains listed below, sequenced in a study of T cells after posttransplantation cyclophosphamide. The table came from immunoSEQ multiplex PCR; TCRdb's copy has only in-frame clones and leaves some out. The profile covers 34,000 or so clones, with roughly nine tenths appearing a single time and approximately 0.098% taken by the ten largest. The naive gate required viable CD3+CD4+ or CD3+CD8+ cells with CCR7+CD45RA+CD45RO-CD95-CD27+CD28+ phenotype. Sequenced sample: naive CD4+ T cells sorted from blood. These receptors came from a man younger than 45 in good health and a related stem cell transplant donor.

This clone was picked up a small number of times. The chain has TRBV5-1 and TRBJ2-7, with D possibly TRBD1 on 6 matching bases. The ends were cut back, 2 bases at V and 8 bases at J, with 20 bases in the middle. The germline V gene encodes CDR1 SGHRS and CDR2 YFSETQ. The CDR3 sequence is 15 residues long. CDR3 sequence (DNA): TGCGCCAGCAGCTTAGAGGGACAATCTCCTACGAAGCAGTACTTC. It encodes CASSLEGQSPTKQYF.

V and J are TRBV18 and TRBJ2-3; D remains ambiguous. Germline V gives CDR1 KGHSH, CDR2 LQKENI. V lost 6 bases and J lost 2, with 9 bases in between. CDR3 size: 13 residues. CDR3: CASSTLPTDTQYF. DNA of the CDR3: TGTGCCAGCTCTACTCTTCCCACAGATACGCAGTATTTT.

The V call is TRBV7-2, the J call TRBJ1-2; D is unresolved. The germline V and J ends were trimmed by 1 base and 7 bases, with 16 bases remaining between them. Germline V gene data show CDR1 as SGHTA and CDR2 as FQGNSA. This CDR3 has 15 amino acids. This chain's CDR3 is CASSLDGVYRVGYTF. As DNA, the CDR3 is TGTGCCAGCAGCTTAGACGGGGTCTACCGGGTTGGCTACACCTTC.

The rearrangement joins TRBV18 to TRBJ2-7; TRBD1 agrees at 10 bases. The V gene's germline CDR1 is KGHSH and CDR2 LQKENI. V gave up 4 bases and J gave up 0 bases; unmatched junction bases: 0. The CDR3 contains 14 residues. The CDR3 region has the DNA TGTGCCAGCTCACGGGACAGGGGCTCCTACGAGCAGTACTTC. The encoded protein is CASSRDRGSYEQYF.

The chain has TRBV6-5 and TRBJ1-1; no reliable D call. V was pared by 5 bases and J by 3 bases, with 16 bases between. The CDR3 has 15 amino acids. CDR1 and CDR2 (germline): MNHEY, SVGAGI. CDR3 in amino acids: CASSREGRRDTEAFF. The CDR3 DNA follows: TGTGCCAGCAGTAGGGAGGGCAGGAGGGACACTGAAGCTTTCTTT.

This clone was found once. The rearrangement joins TRBV10-3 to TRBJ2-5, with D unresolved. V lost 10 bases and J lost 4, with 13 bases in between. CDR1 and CDR2 from the germline V gene are ENHRY and SYGVKD. This CDR3 spans 12 amino acids. The chain's CDR3 is CATGNTGETQYF. The DNA for the CDR3 is TGTGCCACCGGAAACACGGGAGAGACCCAGTACTTC.

The chain couples TRBV4-1 to TRBJ2-1; D is perhaps TRBD1 (5 bases). The CDR3 sequence is 14 residues long. The V end was cut by 2 bases, the J end by 8 bases, with 13 bases between. CDR1 and CDR2 from the germline V gene are MGHRA and YSYEKL. The DNA for the CDR3 is TGCGCCAGCAGCCAAACCCCAGGGTATGATGAGCAGTTCTTC. It specifies CASSQTPGYDEQFF.

The rearrangement joins TRBV2 to TRBJ2-3; 12 bases align to TRBD2. Germline V gene lookup returns CDR1 SNHLY and CDR2 FYNNEI. Trimming took 1 base from V and 7 from J; bases not matched to a gene: 6. This CDR3 has 16 amino acids. CDR3 DNA: TGTGCCAGCAGTGAAGGCCTAGCGGGGGGGGCCCATACGCAGTATTTT. Translating gives CASSEGLAGGAHTQYF.

The gene calls are TRBV9 and TRBJ1-1, with D possibly matching TRBD1 (5 bases). The CDR3 has 16 amino acids. V lost 3 bases and J lost 2, with 17 bases in between. CDR1 and CDR2 (germline): SGDLS, YYNGEE. The CDR3 protein is CASSDGQSGANTEAFF. The CDR3 DNA sequence: TGTGCCAGCAGCGATGGACAAAGCGGGGCTAACACTGAAGCTTTCTTT.

This sequence joins TRBV11-2 and TRBJ2-5; 9 bases are a match to TRBD2. The trim removed 4 bases at V and 0 bases at J, leaving 3 bases unmatched. The germline gives CDR1 SGHAT, CDR2 FQNNGV. There are 15 residues in the CDR3. Here the CDR3 DNA reads TGTGCCAGCAGCTCCCGACTAGCGGACCAAGAGACCCAGTACTTC. Translation: CASSSRLADQETQYF.

The genes are TRBV19 and TRBJ2-6; 8 bases are a match to TRBD1. CDR1 and CDR2 from the germline V gene are LNHDA and SQIVND (reference sequence). The CDR3 consists of 16 residues. The ends lost 6 bases at V and 1 base at J; junction bases unmatched: 5. CDR3 nucleotide sequence: TGTGCCAGTAGCCCGGACAGGGTTTCTGGGGCCAACGTCCTGACTTTC. Translating it yields CASSPDRVSGANVLTF.

The chain employs TRBV14 and TRBJ1-6; D remains ambiguous. The V end lost 2 bases, the J end lost 10 bases, and 9 bases lay between the germline ends. Looked up from germline, CDR1 is SGHDN and CDR2 is FVKESK. The CDR3 length is 13 residues. The CDR3 nucleotides read TGTGCCAGCAGCCAACCCAGGCCCTCACCCCTCCACTTT. Translation gives CASSQPRPSPLHF.

The J gene is TRBJ1-5, the V gene TRBV25-1; no firm D call. Trimming removed 3 bases at V and 1 base at J, with 4 bases between. The length of the CDR3 is 13 residues. CDR1 is MGHDK, CDR2 SYGVNS, per germline. The CDR3 spells CASSDQSNQPQHF. The DNA for the CDR3 is TGTGCCAGCAGTGACCAGAGCAATCAGCCCCAGCATTTT.

This clone occurred a few times. The chain links TRBV10-3 to TRBJ2-7, with a tentative D call TRBD1 (5 bases). Germline CDR1 ENHRY, CDR2 SYGVKD. There are 11 residues in the CDR3. The CDR3 DNA follows: TGTGCAGTAGGCAGGGACTACGAGCAGTACTTC. It encodes CAVGRDYEQYF.

The rearrangement joins TRBV29-1 to TRBJ1-1; D is possibly TRBD1 (6 bases). The germline V gene has CDR1 SQVTM and CDR2 ANQGSEA. The CDR3 totals 12 residues. V was cut by 3 bases and J by 1 base, with 6 bases left in between. CDR3 sequence: CSVETGNTEAFF. The CDR3 DNA reads TGCAGCGTTGAGACAGGGAACACTGAAGCTTTCTTT. The full variable domain, rest sourced from reference TRBV29-1 and TRBJ1-1, is SAVISQKPSRDICQRGTSLTIQCQVDSQVTMMFWYRQQPGQSLTLIATANQGSEATYESGFVIDKFPISRPNLTFSTLTVSNMSPEDSSIYLCSVETGNTEAFFGQGTRLTVV.

The V gene is TRBV7-2, the J gene TRBJ2-1; 10 nucleotides match TRBD2. The J segment lost 5 bases and the V segment lost 5 bases, leaving 12 bases of the junction unmatched. CDR3 length: 17 amino acids. Germline V lookup: CDR1 SGHTA, CDR2 FQGNSA. In DNA form, the CDR3 reads TGTGCCAGCAGCACCCCTCGTAGCGGGGGGACGCACAATGAGCAGTTCTTC. Protein product: CASSTPRSGGTHNEQFF.

V is TRBV4-1 and J is TRBJ2-1; 9 bases align to TRBD2. Trimming took 2 bases from V and 0 from J; bases not matched to a gene: 5. Germline V gives CDR1 MGHRA, CDR2 YSYEKL. CDR3 length: 17 residues. CDR3 residues: CASSQTPAGGSYNEQFF. The CDR3 DNA reads TGCGCCAGCAGCCAAACCCCAGCGGGGGGCTCCTACAATGAGCAGTTCTTC.

The CDR3 nucleotides read TGTGCCAGCTGGGGACAGCTTAGCTCTGGGGCCAACGTCCTGACTTTC. Translation gives CASWGQLSSGANVLTF. The rearrangement uses TRBV2 and TRBJ2-6; 7 bases align to TRBD1. The CDR3 is 16 residues long. Looked up from germline, CDR1 is SNHLY and CDR2 is FYNNEI. J gave up 0 bases and V 8 bases, and 7 bases lay outside the gene matches.